Shown below are 8 T cell receptor beta chains from a single sample sequenced in a study of T cells after yellow fever vaccination. TCRdb re-called the 5' RACE reads through MiXCR, storing one row per CDR3 protein. Seen here are just under 600,000 distinct CDR3 sequences, 13% observed once, and the top ten hold more than 12%. The sample here was PBMCs, taken on the day of the yellow fever booster vaccination. The receptor source for this set is a man aged 25 to 40 who received the YFV17D yellow fever vaccine.

This rearrangement joins TRBV5-1 to TRBJ2-1; D uncertain. The V end lost 2 bases, the J end lost 8 bases, and 17 bases lay between the germline ends. Germline V gene sequence: CDR1 SGHRS, CDR2 YFSETQ. CDR3 length equals 15 residues. CDR3 in DNA: TGCGCCAGCAGCTTTAAGGGTAGCAGTCTCTATGAGCAGTTCTTC. Translated: CASSFKGSSLYEQFF.

The chain combines TRBV3-1 with TRBJ2-5; 10 bases map to TRBD2. The junction had 7 bases not matched to a gene; V was cut back by 7 bases and J by 2 bases. The germline V gene has CDR1 LGHDT and CDR2 YNNKEL (reference sequence). CDR3 length equals 15 residues. CDR3 protein: CASNSAGGLQETQYF. CDR3 sequence (DNA): TGTGCCAGCAACTCAGCGGGAGGGCTACAAGAGACCCAGTACTTC.

This clonotype was seen a handful of times. V usage is TRBV2 and J usage is TRBJ1-5; no reliable D call. V was trimmed by 10 bases and J by 1 base, leaving 14 bases between them. CDR3 size: 14 residues. Germline loops: CDR1 SNHLY, CDR2 FYNNEI. The CDR3 is CATKPRGSNQPQHF. The DNA for the CDR3 is TGTGCCACTAAACCCAGAGGAAGCAATCAGCCCCAGCATTTT.

This clonotype has just a few counts. The chain combines TRBV3-1 with TRBJ2-1; weak D call: TRBD1 (6 bases). Germline V gene data show CDR1 as LGHDT and CDR2 as YNNKEL (reference sequence). Trimming took 0 bases from V and 13 from J, leaving 16 bases between them. This CDR3 comprises 14 residues. For the CDR3, the DNA is TGTGCCAGCAGCCAAGAGACCACTTCAGGGGTACAGTTCTTC. Its protein is CASSQETTSGVQFF.

This clonotype came up a few times. DNA for the CDR3: TGTGCCAGCAATCGGGCTACCAAAAACATTCAGTACTTC. This sequence encodes CASNRATKNIQYF. The chain joins TRBV2 to TRBJ2-4, with unresolved D. CDR1 and CDR2 from the germline V gene are SNHLY and FYNNEI. Trimming took off 7 bases at V and 2 bases at J, with 9 bases between the two ends. CDR3 length: 13 amino acids.

The genes are TRBV6-5 and TRBJ2-5; D may match TRBD1 or TRBD2 (5 bases each). This CDR3 region has 12 residues. The V and J ends lost 5 bases and 7 bases respectively, with 11 bases between them. Germline loops: CDR1 MNHEY, CDR2 SVGAGI. In DNA, the CDR3 is TGTGCCAGCAGTCGGGACCGTCGGACCCAGTACTTC. Its translation: CASSRDRRTQYF.

The chain joins TRBV20-1 to TRBJ2-1; tentatively, D is TRBD2 (6 bases). V lost 3 bases and J 9 bases, leaving 15 bases between the germline ends. The CDR3 length is 13 residues. Germline CDR1 is DFQATT and CDR2 is SNEGSKA (reference sequence). The DNA of the CDR3 is TGCAGTGCTAGGGGGGGACGGGTAGGTGAGCAGTTCTTC. This translates into CSARGGRVGEQFF.

In this sample, this clonotype turned up many times. This chain links TRBV20-1 with TRBJ2-3; TRBD2 matches at 10 bases. The CDR3 sequence is 15 residues long. Germline CDR1 DFQATT, CDR2 SNEGSKA (reference sequence). The V and J ends lost 6 bases and 4 bases, in that order; junction bases with no gene match: 10. CDR3 DNA sequence: TGCAGTGCGGGAGAGAGCGGGAGGGTGGCAGATACGCAGTATTTT. It is translated as CSAGESGRVADTQYF.